In this sample, the clone carrying this T cell receptor (beta chain) turned up a few times. Time point meaning: newly diagnosed GD, antithyroid drugs for less than 3 months. TCR sequences were obtained from RNA taken from PBMCs. V was cut by 1 base and J by 2 bases, with 15 bases left in between. This CDR3 spans 16 amino acids. The germline V gene encodes CDR1 SEHNR and CDR2 FQNEAQ (reference sequence). This entry is derived from a study of regulatory T cells in long-lasting Graves disease. Arm-PCR of CDR3 regions and iRepertoire HTBI primers were the basis on which TCR beta libraries were built. TCRdb re-analysed the multiplex PCR reads in MiXCR, keeping a single row per CDR3 protein. The sample holds about 530,000 distinct CDR3 sequences, 15% to 20% seen once. The sample was also reused in another study, on T cells in Graves' hyperthyroidism and ophthalmopathy. From that study: Among thyroid clonotypes expanded above 0.001, most also appeared in blood.

The source was peripheral blood mononuclear cells (PBMCs), collected at new diagnosis, from a patient treated with antithyroid drugs. The source is a woman aged 35-65 years with Graves disease. This chain connects TRBV7-9 to TRBJ2-7; either TRBD1 or TRBD2 may supply D (6 bases each). The CDR3: CASSLGVGGPPYEQYF. DNA of the CDR3: TGTGCCAGCAGCTTAGGTGTCGGGGGCCCTCCCTACGAGCAGTACTTC. Drawing the rest from reference TRBV7-9 and TRBJ2-7, the complete variable domain is DTGVSQNPRHKITKRGQNVTFRCDPISEHNRLYWYRQTLGQGPEFLTYFQNEAQLEKSRLLSDRFSAERPKGSFSTLEIQRTEQGDSAMYLCASSLGVGGPPYEQYFGPGTRLTVT.